This record looks at one T cell receptor beta chain sequence and its context. Its target is unknown. These data originate in a study of cytomegalovirus exposure and HLA in healthy donors. Whole-study context: Falling in the Caucasian-associated ancestry cluster were about 83% of 350 to 400 genotyped donors. General observations from the study: It is likely that the observed cluster of highly shared sequence variants was a sequencing artifact. Testing in vitro showed a few CMV-associated chains specific for CMV antigens.

With 60 Vbeta and 13 Jbeta primers, the PCR was carried out. Clones were read by immunoSEQ multiplex PCR, and TCRdb kept only the in-frame ones, dropping some. The sample records roughly 180,000 clones, 75% being singletons. The sequenced sample consisted of PBMCs. The clonotype comes from a female donor in good health and CMV-seronegative.

This CDR3 is CASSLNVLSTGELFF. The CDR3 DNA reads as TGTGCCAGCAGCTTAAATGTCCTATCCACCGGGGAGCTGTTTTTT. The chain couples TRBV7-2 to TRBJ2-2; D not certain. The CDR3 loop spans 15 amino acids. Germline loops: CDR1 SGHTA, CDR2 FQGNSA. V lost 2 bases, J lost 4 bases, and 11 bases lay in between.